This is a list of T cell receptor beta chains from one sample in a study of control samples from healthy donors and cancer patients. This table comes from immunoSEQ multiplex PCR, and its TCRdb copy is limited to in-frame clones, with some not included. The sample holds under 150,000 clones; around nine tenths are singletons and the top ten take 6.5% to 9.5%. Material: PBMCs. Source of these receptors: a man aged 45 to 65 with head and neck cancer. Each CDR3 is given with its conserved first and last residue. A D gene is named only where the DNA matches it firmly. The size entry is marked missing in some rows and otherwise reads once, few, many or a size class.

TRBV11-2	once	TRBJ2-5	-	CASSPTGSNQETQYF	TGTGCCAGCAGCCCCACAGGGAGTAATCAAGAGACCCAGTACTTC
TRBV28	-	TRBJ1-2	-	CAVFDRAHGGYTF	TGTGCCGTGTTCGACCGGGCCCATGGGGGCTACACCTTC
TRBV6-5	once	TRBJ1-6	-	CASTTGRTYNSPLHF	TGTGCCAGCACCACTGGCCGGACTTATAATTCACCCCTCCACTTT
TRBV3-1/TRBV3-2	-	TRBJ1-2	TRBD1	CASSQWGQGNNYGYTF	TGTGCCAGCAGCCAATGGGGACAGGGTAATAACTATGGCTACACCTTC
TRBV10-1	-	TRBJ2-1	TRBD1	CASSESRTGNNEQFF	TGCGCCAGCAGTGAGTCAAGGACAGGAAACAATGAGCAGTTCTTC
TRBV6-6	once	TRBJ1-6	-	CASGAGNNSPLHF	TGTGCCAGTGGTGCGGGTAATAATTCACCCCTCCACTTT
TRBV3-1/TRBV3-2	once	TRBJ1-1	TRBD1	CASSPRDRGYAEAFF	TGTGCCAGCAGCCCGAGGGACAGGGGGTATGCTGAAGCTTTCTTT
TRBV4-2	-	TRBJ2-5	-	CASSQDSWRKEIQYF	TGTGCCAGCAGCCAAGACTCCTGGAGGAAAGAGATCCAGTACTTC
TRBV28	few	TRBJ1-6	-	CASSPPGPTSSPLHF	TGTGCCAGCAGTCCCCCGGGGCCCACCAGTTCACCCCTCCACTTT
TRBV19	-	TRBJ2-1	TRBD1	CASRDRGLNNEQFF	TGTGCCAGTAGAGACAGGGGTCTTAACAATGAGCAGTTCTTC
TRBV30	-	TRBJ1-2	-	CAWTGSDYGYTF	TGTGCCTGGACCGGGTCGGACTATGGCTACACCTTC
TRBV28	-	TRBJ2-6	-	CASSLLASGANVLTF	TGTGCCAGCAGTTTACTAGCTTCTGGGGCCAACGTCCTGACTTTC
TRBV6-2/TRBV6-3	-	TRBJ2-1	-	CASSYPALSYNEQFF	TGTGCCAGCAGTTACCCCGCCCTCTCCTACAATGAGCAGTTCTTC
TRBV7-6	-	TRBJ1-3	-	CASSLVRGRGNTIYF	TGTGCCAGCAGCTTAGTCAGGGGACGTGGAAACACCATATATTTT
TRBV7-6	-	TRBJ2-5	TRBD2	CASSPSGAFQETQYF	TGTGCCAGCAGCCCAAGCGGGGCCTTCCAAGAGACCCAGTACTTC
TRBV5-1	-	TRBJ1-1	-	CASSSLTGQDEAFF	TGCGCCAGCAGCTCATTAACGGGGCAGGATGAAGCTTTCTTT
TRBV6-5	-	TRBJ2-7	TRBD1	CAITQGGLSSYEQYF	TGTGCCATTACACAAGGGGGCCTGAGCTCCTACGAGCAGTACTTC
TRBV27	-	TRBJ1-5	TRBD1	CASSKTGMGQPQHF	TGTGCCAGCAGCAAGACAGGGATGGGGCAGCCCCAGCATTTT
TRBV12-2	-	TRBJ1-2	-	CASRFGDSGNYGYTF	TGTGCAAGTCGCTTCGGGGACAGTGGGAACTATGGCTACACCTTC
TRBV11-3	-	TRBJ2-7	TRBD2	CASSLERLGTSGTYEQYF	TGTGCCAGCAGCTTAGAACGATTGGGAACTAGCGGGACCTACGAGCAGTACTTC
TRBV6-6	-	TRBJ2-7	-	CASRSGRNSYEQYF	TGTGCCAGCAGAAGCGGACGAAACTCCTACGAGCAGTACTTC
TRBV19	-	TRBJ2-1	-	CASSIVGDPYNEQFF	TGTGCCAGTAGTATAGTAGGGGATCCCTACAATGAGCAGTTCTTC
TRBV4-1	-	TRBJ2-7	-	CASTERQGLLVYEQYF	TGCGCCAGCACCGAACGTCAGGGGCTCCTCGTGTACGAGCAGTACTTC
TRBV27	-	TRBJ1-6	-	CASSFGLANSPLHF	TGTGCCAGCAGTTTCGGGCTAGCTAACTCACCCCTCCACTTT
TRBV11-2	-	TRBJ2-5	-	CASSLGEWETQYF	TGTGCCAGCAGCTTAGGGGAGTGGGAGACCCAGTACTTC
TRBV3-1/TRBV3-2	-	TRBJ2-3	-	CASSQDQGSLKQYF	TGTGCCAGCAGCCAAGATCAAGGCAGTCTGAAGCAGTATTTT
TRBV28	-	TRBJ1-2	-	CASTHRRNYGYTF	TGTGCCAGCACCCACAGGAGAAACTATGGCTACACCTTC
TRBV6-2/TRBV6-3	-	TRBJ2-2	-	CASSPGVAGELFF	TGTGCCAGCAGTCCCGGGGTGGCCGGGGAGCTGTTTTTT
TRBV7-8	-	TRBJ2-2	TRBD2	CASSSAGVLNTGELFF	TGTGCCAGCAGTTCCGCGGGGGTCCTGAACACCGGGGAGCTGTTTTTT
TRBV10-2	-	TRBJ2-7	TRBD2	CASSIGLAGVVEQYF	TGCGCCAGCAGTATCGGACTAGCGGGAGTGGTCGAGCAGTACTTC
TRBV24-1	-	TRBJ2-1	-	CATSDMTTTEQFF	TGTGCCACCAGTGATATGACTACTACTGAGCAGTTCTTC
TRBV5-1	-	TRBJ2-7	-	CASSLVPSQLEGQYF	TGCGCCAGCAGCTTGGTCCCTTCCCAACTTGAGGGGCAGTACTTC
TRBV6-7	few	TRBJ1-5	TRBD1	CASRWTGACLSNQPQHF	TGTGCCAGCAGGTGGACAGGGGCCTGTCTGTCCAATCAGCCCCAGCATTTT
TRBV19	-	TRBJ2-7	-	CASSIGTSTYYEQYF	TGTGCCAGTAGTATAGGGACTTCTACGTATTACGAGCAGTACTTC
TRBV27	-	TRBJ2-1	-	CASSLQGYNEQFF	TGTGCCAGCAGTCTACAGGGTTACAATGAGCAGTTCTTC
TRBV18	-	TRBJ2-7	-	CASSPDSGSYEQYF	TGTGCCAGCTCACCGGACAGCGGGTCCTACGAGCAGTACTTC
TRBV28	once	TRBJ2-3	-	CASGPAEASTDTQYF	TGTGCCAGCGGCCCAGCGGAGGCTAGCACAGATACGCAGTATTTT
TRBV27	-	TRBJ2-1	-	CASSLGSGAVF	TGTGCCAGCAGTTTGGGGTCAGGGGCCGTCTTC
TRBV27	-	TRBJ1-3	TRBD1	CASSLSRGDAGNTIYF	TGTGCCAGCAGTTTATCCAGGGGGGATGCTGGAAACACCATATATTTT
TRBV12-3/TRBV12-4	-	TRBJ1-2	-	CASSQLEVGGYTF	TGTGCCAGCAGCCAGCTAGAGGTCGGAGGCTACACCTTC
TRBV7-2	-	TRBJ1-1	-	CASSPQGNTEAFF	TGTGCCAGCAGCCCGCAGGGTAACACTGAAGCTTTCTTT
TRBV7-9	-	TRBJ2-3	-	CASSLRDTDTDTQYF	TGTGCCAGCAGCTTAAGGGACACTGACACAGATACGCAGTATTTT
TRBV2	-	TRBJ2-1	TRBD1	CASSADRAYNEQFF	TGTGCCAGCAGTGCCGACAGGGCCTACAATGAGCAGTTCTTC
TRBV3-1/TRBV3-2	-	TRBJ2-6	-	CASSQGRDGANVLTF	TGTGCCAGCAGCCAAGGCAGGGATGGGGCCAACGTCCTGACTTTC
TRBV7-9	-	TRBJ2-1	-	CASSLVLGVDNEQFF	TGTGCCAGCAGCTTAGTTCTTGGGGTTGACAATGAGCAGTTCTTC
TRBV11-3	-	TRBJ2-7	TRBD2	CASSLSGGNSYEQYF	TGTGCCAGCAGCCTTAGCGGGGGGAACTCCTACGAGCAGTACTTC
TRBV27	once	TRBJ1-5	TRBD1	CASSSGQGGNQPQHF	TGTGCCAGCAGTTCCGGACAGGGGGGCAATCAGCCCCAGCATTTT
TRBV28	-	TRBJ2-3	-	CASSLTGASDTQYF	TGTGCCAGCAGTTTAACGGGGGCGTCAGATACGCAGTATTTT
TRBV27	-	TRBJ2-1	TRBD2	CASSFSGGAYNEQFF	TGTGCCAGCAGTTTTAGCGGGGGGGCCTACAATGAGCAGTTCTTC
TRBV5-4	-	TRBJ2-5	TRBD2	CASSLGTSGGAGETQYF	TGTGCCAGCAGCTTGGGGACTAGCGGGGGGGCCGGGGAGACCCAGTACTTC